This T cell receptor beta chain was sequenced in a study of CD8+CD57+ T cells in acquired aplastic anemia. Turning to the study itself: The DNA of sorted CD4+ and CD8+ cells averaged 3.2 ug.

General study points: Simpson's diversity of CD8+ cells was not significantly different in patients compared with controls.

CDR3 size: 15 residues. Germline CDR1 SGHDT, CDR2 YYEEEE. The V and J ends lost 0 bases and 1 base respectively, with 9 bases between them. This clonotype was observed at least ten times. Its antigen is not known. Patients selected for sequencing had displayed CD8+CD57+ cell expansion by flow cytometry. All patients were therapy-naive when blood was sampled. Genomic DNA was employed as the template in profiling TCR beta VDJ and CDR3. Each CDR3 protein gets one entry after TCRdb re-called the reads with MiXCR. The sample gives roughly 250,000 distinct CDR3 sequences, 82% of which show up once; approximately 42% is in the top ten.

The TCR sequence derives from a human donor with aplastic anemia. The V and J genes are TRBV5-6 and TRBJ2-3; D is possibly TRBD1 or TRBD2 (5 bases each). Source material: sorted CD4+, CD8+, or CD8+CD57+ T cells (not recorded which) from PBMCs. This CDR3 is CASSLGGVGTDTQYF. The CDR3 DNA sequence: TGTGCCAGCAGCTTGGGAGGGGTTGGCACAGATACGCAGTATTTT.